This T cell receptor (beta chain) appears in the sequencing data of a study of CD8+CD57+ T cells in acquired aplastic anemia. Study as a whole: Sorted cells (CD4+ and CD8+) yielded DNA amounts that averaged roughly 3 ug. Whole-study results and caveats: Significant differences in CD8+ Simpson's diversity were not observed between patients and controls.

As to this clonotype: Its target is not known.

Investigators profiled TCR beta VDJ and CDR3 from genomic DNA template. TCRdb reanalysed the reads using MiXCR and keeps one entry per CDR3 protein. This table holds around 250,000 distinct CDR3 sequences, roughly 80% found once. The patients chosen for sequencing had shown expansion of CD8+CD57+ cells (detected by flow cytometry). No therapy was given to patients before blood sampling. V was cut by 11 bases and J by 13 bases, with 23 bases left in between. This CDR3 region has 12 residues. From germline, CDR1 is SGHTA and CDR2 FQGTGA. This TCR derives from a human donor with aplastic anemia. V gene TRBV7-3 combines with J gene TRBJ2-5; tentatively, D is TRBD1 or TRBD2 (6 bases each). Sequencing used sorted CD4+, CD8+, or CD8+CD57+ T cells (not recorded which) from PBMCs. The CDR3 is CAGISRGATGYF. The CDR3 DNA sequence: TGTGCCGGCATTTCTAGGGGGGCGACCGGGTACTTC.